The next 15 T cell receptor beta chains were all read from a single sample in a study of cytomegalovirus exposure and HLA in healthy donors. A multiplex PCR was run with 60 Vbeta primers and 13 Jbeta primers. TCRdb's table, derived via immunoSEQ multiplex PCR, lists solely in-frame clones and lacks some. The sample contains more than 150,000 clones, 60% to 85% of which appear only once. Material: PBMCs. The receptors stem from a man aged 18 to 35 in good health and CMV-seronegative.

The genes are TRBV5-5 and TRBJ1-4; D gene unclear. The CDR3 is 14 residues long. With 5 bases removed from V and 3 bases from J, the gap between germline ends came to 11 bases. The germline CDR1 and CDR2 sequences are SGHKS and YYEKEE (reference sequence). The CDR3 is CASSPRPSNEKLFF. The CDR3 DNA follows: TGTGCCAGCAGTCCCAGGCCGTCTAATGAAAAACTGTTTTTT.

This chain links TRBV7-9 with TRBJ1-4, with 8 positions matching TRBD1. Trimming removed 7 bases from V and 8 bases from J; junction bases left unmatched: 9. CDR1 is SEHNR and CDR2 is FQNEAQ in the germline V gene (reference sequence). CDR3 size: 14 residues. The CDR3 region is CASTQDREGEKLFF. In nucleotides, the CDR3 is TGTGCCAGCACCCAGGACAGGGAAGGCGAAAAACTGTTTTTT.

V and J are TRBV5-6 and TRBJ2-6; D remains ambiguous. Trimming stripped 3 bases from V and 2 bases from J, with 9 bases between. From germline, CDR1 is SGHDT and CDR2 YYEEEE. The CDR3 sequence is 15 residues long. This chain's CDR3 is CASSSTNPGANVLTF. CDR3 coding DNA: TGTGCCAGCAGCTCTACGAACCCTGGGGCCAACGTCCTGACTTTC.

The chain is built from TRBV30 and TRBJ2-1; 7 bases match TRBD2. Per germline, CDR1 GTSNPN and CDR2 SVGIG (reference sequence). The CDR3 contains 15 residues. Trimming took 2 bases from V and 7 from J; bases not matched to a gene: 11. The CDR3 DNA reads TGTGCCTGGAGTACTCGACTAGCTTCGGGAAATGAGCAGTTCTTC. Its translation is CAWSTRLASGNEQFF.

The genes are TRBV14 and TRBJ2-4; 10 bases are shared with TRBD2. Germline V lookup: CDR1 SGHDN, CDR2 FVKESK. J gave up 0 bases and V 2 bases, and 7 bases lay outside the gene matches. The CDR3 covers 18 residues. CDR3 coding DNA: TGTGCCAGCAGCCAACAGCCTAGCGGGGGACTAGCCAAAAACATTCAGTACTTC. The encoded protein is CASSQQPSGGLAKNIQYF.

The chain uses TRBV28 and TRBJ2-7; possibly TRBD1 for D (6 bases). The germline V gene has CDR1 MDHEN and CDR2 SYDVKM. V was trimmed by 7 bases and J by 0 bases, leaving 13 bases between them. CDR3 size: 14 residues. CDR3 amino acids: CASTTGTPSYEQYF. CDR3 sequence (DNA): TGTGCCAGCACCACCGGGACACCCTCCTACGAGCAGTACTTC.

V usage is TRBV30 and J usage is TRBJ2-3; a possible D gene is TRBD1 (6 bases). The germline gives CDR1 GTSNPN, CDR2 SVGIG (reference sequence). The CDR3 is 14 amino acids. The V and J ends lost 3 bases and 2 bases respectively, with 12 bases between them. CDR3 nucleotide sequence: TGTGCCTGGAGATCTCAGGGGAACACAGATACGCAGTATTTT. Protein: CAWRSQGNTDTQYF.

The table lists this clone with a count of one. This chain links TRBV4-1 with TRBJ2-5, with 8 bases fitting TRBD2. Matching the DNA end better, TRBJ2-7 makes the J call doubtful. This CDR3 has 14 amino acids. The V gene's germline CDR1 is MGHRA and CDR2 YSYEKL. CDR3 sequence: CASSQGTSLDEQYF. Here the CDR3 DNA reads TGCGCCAGCAGCCAAGGGACTAGCTTAGACGAGCAGTACTTC.

The gene calls are TRBV7-9 and TRBJ1-3; a weak D match, TRBD1 (5 bases). Trimming stripped 6 bases from V and 0 bases from J, with 12 bases between. CDR3 size: 15 residues. CDR1 SEHNR and CDR2 FQNEAQ come from the germline V gene (reference sequence). The CDR3 here is CASSRDRLSGNTIYF. CDR3 DNA sequence: TGTGCCAGCAGTCGTGACAGACTCTCTGGAAACACCATATATTTT.

The CDR3 region has the DNA TGTGCCAGTAGTATCCGACAACATAATCAGCCCCAGCATTTT. This translates into CASSIRQHNQPQHF. V usage is TRBV19 and J usage is TRBJ1-5; D gene uncertain. Trimming left V 3 bases short and J 4 bases short, with 10 bases between. Germline V gene lookup returns CDR1 LNHDA and CDR2 SQIVND (reference sequence). The CDR3 is made up of 14 amino acids.

The V call is TRBV28, the J call TRBJ2-7; D perhaps matches TRBD1 (6 bases). The CDR3 consists of 15 residues. Germline values: CDR1 MDHEN, CDR2 SYDVKM. Trimming pared 4 bases from V and 0 bases from J, leaving 13 bases between. The CDR3 DNA is TGTGCCAGCAGTTCGACAGGTTCTGTCTCCTACGAGCAGTACTTC. It yields the protein CASSSTGSVSYEQYF.

CDR3 bases: TGTGCCAGCAGCCAGGCGGGGACAGGACAAGAGACCCAGTACTTC. It codes for CASSQAGTGQETQYF. The V and J genes are TRBV4-2 and TRBJ2-5, with TRBD1 matching over 8 bases. V gave up 3 bases and J gave up 2 bases; unmatched junction bases: 5. Germline loops: CDR1 LGHNA, CDR2 YNFKEQ. The CDR3 runs 15 residues.

This clone was detected a few times. The V gene is TRBV7-9, the J gene TRBJ2-1; 10 bases agree with TRBD2. Germline V gene data show CDR1 as SEHNR and CDR2 as FQNEAQ (reference sequence). V dropped 2 bases and J dropped 7; count of bases not matched to a gene: 8. CDR3 length equals 16 residues. In DNA, the CDR3 is TGTGCCAGCAGCTTACTGAGCGGGAGGGCCAGGAATGAGCAGTTCTTC. Residues: CASSLLSGRARNEQFF.

The chain has TRBV9 and TRBJ1-4; 9 bases fit TRBD1. The CDR3 is 15 residues long. CDR1 and CDR2 (germline): SGDLS, YYNGEE. After removal of 4 bases from V and 7 bases from J, the junction contained 8 bases not matched to a gene. CDR3 loop: CASSPAGTGIEKLFF. In DNA form, the CDR3 reads TGTGCCAGCAGCCCGGCCGGGACAGGGATTGAAAAACTGTTTTTT.

This rearrangement joins TRBV9 to TRBJ2-7, with TRBD1 matching 10 bases. Germline V gene lookup returns CDR1 SGDLS and CDR2 YYNGEE. This CDR3 has 15 amino acids. V lost 2 bases, J lost 6 bases, and 8 bases stayed unmatched. As DNA, the CDR3 is TGTGCCAGCAGCGTGCACTCCGGACAGGGGGGCGAGCAGTACTTC. Translation: CASSVHSGQGGEQYF. Variable domain in full (rest from reference TRBV9 and TRBJ2-7): DSGVTQTPKHLITATGQRVTLRCSPRSGDLSVYWYQQSLDQGLQFLIQYYNGEERAKGNILERFSAQQFPDLHSELNLSSLELGDSALYFCASSVHSGQGGEQYFGPGTRLTVT.